These T cell receptor beta chains were read from a single sample in a study of breast tumors, draining lymph nodes, adjacent tissues. TCRdb reprocessed the multiplex PCR reads via MiXCR and lists one record per CDR3 protein. The repertoire consists of about 200,000 distinct CDR3 sequences, with roughly a third occurring once and the leading ten covering over 3.5%. The sequenced sample consisted of axillary lymph node tissue. The receptors derive from a female donor with breast cancer. Some clones in this sample may be carry-over from other donors' samples. Each CDR3 is given with its conserved first and last residue. D genes are given only for firm matches. The size field is filled for only some rows; it gives once, few, many or a size class.

NA	11	TRBV7-3	many	TRBJ2-7	CASSPPYEQYF	TGTGCCAGCAGCCCCCCCTACGAGCAGTACTTC
TRBD1	14	TRBV28	NA	TRBJ2-5	CATAAGQVWETQYF	TGTGCCACCGCAGCCGGACAGGTTTGGGAGACCCAGTACTTC
TRBD1	18	TRBV6-4	many	TRBJ2-7	CASSDRQGAKINSYEQYF	TGTGCCAGCAGTGACCGGCAGGGGGCCAAAATTAACTCCTACGAGCAGTACTTC
NA	14	TRBV6-2/TRBV6-3	few	TRBJ2-3	CASSSQRSTDTQYF	TGTGCCAGCAGTTCCCAGCGCAGCACAGATACGCAGTATTTT
TRBD1	18	TRBV5-1	many	TRBJ1-3	CASSFVGPGTGPGNTIYF	TGCGCCAGCAGCTTTGTGGGTCCAGGGACAGGGCCTGGAAACACCATATATTTT
NA	14	TRBV7-9	NA	TRBJ1-6	CASGPPGNNSPLHF	TGTGCCAGCGGACCGCCAGGGAATAATTCACCCCTCCACTTT
NA	12	TRBV29-1	many	TRBJ1-2	CSVAVGAGGYTF	TGCAGCGTTGCTGTGGGGGCGGGCGGCTACACCTTC
TRBD2	15	TRBV3-1	NA	TRBJ2-1	CASSQEKRGYNEQFF	TGTGCCAGCAGCCAAGAGAAGCGGGGGTACAATGAGCAGTTCTTC
NA	21	TRBV15	many	TRBJ2-5	CATSRDRVVRAQVLPEETQYF	TGTGCCACCAGCAGAGATCGCGTCGTCAGGGCACAAGTTTTGCCGGAAGAGACCCAGTACTTC
NA	13	TRBV29-1	NA	TRBJ2-3	CSVTAGGTDTQYF	TGCAGCGTTACGGCAGGGGGCACAGATACGCAGTATTTT
TRBD1	18	TRBV5-5	many	TRBJ1-4	CASSLAIQGAGSNEKLFF	TGTGCCAGCAGCTTGGCCATACAGGGGGCAGGATCTAATGAAAAACTGTTTTTT
TRBD1	15	TRBV24-1	NA	TRBJ1-5	CATRKGTGGSRPQHF	TGTGCCACCAGGAAGGGGACAGGGGGCTCTCGGCCCCAGCATTTT
NA	14	TRBV2	many	TRBJ2-3	CASNKGPLTDTQYF	TGTGCCAGCAATAAGGGCCCCCTCACAGATACGCAGTATTTT
NA	14	TRBV4-2	many	TRBJ2-3	CASALTVSTDTQYF	TGTGCCAGCGCCCTGACAGTTAGCACAGATACGCAGTATTTT
NA	12	TRBV20-1	many	TRBJ2-2	CSARAGAGELFF	TGCAGTGCTAGGGCCGGGGCCGGGGAGCTGTTTTTT
TRBD1	14	TRBV25-1	NA	TRBJ2-7	CASSEYGTGREQYF	TGTGCCAGCAGTGAATATGGGACAGGGCGCGAGCAGTACTTC
NA	15	TRBV11-2	many	TRBJ2-3	CASSLERGLTDTQYF	TGTGCCAGCAGCTTAGAGCGGGGACTCACAGATACGCAGTATTTT
NA	17	TRBV9	many	TRBJ1-6	CASSVGVGGSYNSPLHF	TGTGCCAGCAGCGTAGGGGTCGGGGGGTCCTATAATTCACCCCTCCACTTT
NA	13	TRBV29-1	many	TRBJ1-4	CSVRGEANEKLFF	TGCAGCGTACGGGGGGAGGCTAATGAAAAACTGTTTTTT
NA	16	TRBV2	many	TRBJ1-5	CASSVDLGAGYQPQHF	TGTGCCAGCAGTGTAGATTTGGGGGCTGGGTATCAGCCCCAGCATTTT
NA	15	TRBV5-8	many	TRBJ1-2	CASILRWGAGYGYTF	TGTGCCAGCATCCTCAGGTGGGGGGCTGGCTATGGCTACACCTTC
TRBD2	17	TRBV6-4	many	TRBJ2-6	CASSRTSGGSGANVLTF	TGTGCCAGCAGTCGGACTAGCGGGGGCTCTGGGGCCAACGTCCTGACTTTC
TRBD1	17	TRBV2	NA	TRBJ1-5	CASSEWGTGAYNQPQHF	TGTGCCAGCAGTGAATGGGGGACAGGGGCCTACAATCAGCCCCAGCATTTT
TRBD2	13	TRBV3-1	NA	TRBJ2-1	CASSQVRGSEQFF	TGTGCCAGCAGCCAAGTGCGGGGGAGTGAGCAGTTCTTC
NA	12	TRBV20-1	NA	TRBJ1-3	CSASGGVNTIYF	TGCAGTGCTAGCGGGGGGGTGAACACCATATATTTT
NA	15	TRBV18	many	TRBJ1-3	CASSPSFGSGNTIYF	TGTGCCAGCTCACCGAGCTTCGGGTCTGGAAACACCATATATTTT
TRBD2	15	TRBV25-1	NA	TRBJ2-1	CASSSVSGRIDEQFF	TGTGCCAGCAGTTCCGTATCCGGGAGGATTGATGAGCAGTTCTTC
TRBD1	13	TRBV19	many	TRBJ1-2	CASSISTGGGYTF	TGTGCCAGTAGTATAAGTACAGGGGGAGGCTACACCTTC
NA	13	TRBV6-4	NA	TRBJ2-5	CASSRGKGETQYF	TGTGCCAGCAGTCGGGGGAAGGGAGAGACCCAGTACTTC
TRBD2	14	TRBV20-1	many	TRBJ2-1	CSARDPSGGAGQFF	TGCAGTGCTAGAGACCCTAGCGGGGGGGCGGGGCAGTTCTTC
NA	17	TRBV25-1	NA	TRBJ2-2	CASSAASSVDGTGELFF	TGTGCCAGCAGTGCTGCCAGCAGCGTTGATGGCACCGGGGAGCTGTTTTTT
NA	15	TRBV12-3/TRBV12-4	many	TRBJ2-2	CASSFQPQGGGELFF	TGTGCCAGCAGTTTCCAGCCACAGGGCGGCGGGGAGCTGTTTTTT
TRBD1	14	TRBV7-9	many	TRBJ2-7	CASSPDRGIDEQYF	TGTGCCAGCAGCCCGGACAGGGGTATTGACGAGCAGTACTTC
NA	16	TRBV4-3	many	TRBJ2-6	CASSQAILSGANVLTF	TGCGCCAGCAGCCAAGCTATCCTTTCTGGGGCCAACGTCCTGACTTTC
NA	14	TRBV11-3	many	TRBJ2-6	CASSLGATGSVLTF	TGTGCCAGCAGCTTAGGTGCGACAGGTTCCGTCCTGACTTTC
TRBD2	16	TRBV5-6	NA	TRBJ2-2	CASSSALAGGGGELFF	TGTGCCAGCAGCTCCGCACTAGCGGGGGGTGGCGGGGAGCTGTTTTTT
NA	15	TRBV19	many	TRBJ1-3	CASSLNSRSGNTIYF	TGTGCCAGTAGTCTAAACTCCCGCTCTGGAAACACCATATATTTT
NA	13	TRBV2	many	TRBJ1-3	CASSYRTGNTIYF	TGTGCCAGCAGTTATAGGACAGGAAACACCATATATTTT
NA	14	TRBV7-9	few	TRBJ1-2	CASSLGNSNYGYTF	TGTGCCAGCAGCTTAGGTAACAGTAACTATGGCTACACCTTC
NA	16	TRBV4-2	many	TRBJ2-3	CASSQDAGLAGDTQYF	TGTGCCAGCAGCCAAGATGCGGGGTTGGCCGGAGATACGCAGTATTTT
TRBD1	18	TRBV7-3	NA	TRBJ1-1	CASSLRGGQGAGNTEAFF	TGTGCCAGCAGCTTAAGAGGTGGACAGGGGGCGGGGAACACTGAAGCTTTCTTT
NA	15	TRBV5-1	few	TRBJ1-1	CASSLLQGPEAEAFF	TGCGCCAGCAGCCTTTTACAGGGCCCAGAAGCTGAAGCTTTCTTT
TRBD2	13	TRBV6-6	many	TRBJ2-3	CASSWVAGRAQYF	TGTGCCAGCAGTTGGGTAGCGGGGCGTGCGCAGTATTTT
NA	15	TRBV28	NA	TRBJ1-2	CASTLYVGSTYGYTF	TGTGCCAGCACTCTTTATGTGGGTTCAACCTATGGCTACACCTTC
TRBD2	18	TRBV3-1	few	TRBJ2-2	CASSQERTSGRGTGELFF	TGTGCCAGCAGCCAAGAGAGGACTAGCGGGCGCGGCACCGGGGAGCTGTTTTTT
TRBD2	14	TRBV7-8	many	TRBJ2-7	CASSLTSGTYEQYF	TGTGCCAGCAGTTTAACTAGCGGGACCTACGAGCAGTACTTC
NA	18	TRBV19	NA	TRBJ2-6	CASSIDRTLRSGANVLTF	TGTGCCAGTAGTATAGACAGAACCCTCCGCTCTGGGGCCAACGTCCTGACTTTC
TRBD2	16	TRBV6-5	NA	TRBJ2-3	CASSYGSGGAIDTQYF	TGTGCCAGCAGTTACGGGAGCGGGGGGGCAATAGATACGCAGTATTTT